These T cell receptor beta chains were read from a single sample in a study of blood T cells in healthy people across ages. A single record per CDR3 protein comes from TCRdb applying MiXCR to the 5' RACE reads. The table lists around 1,500,000 distinct CDR3 sequences, roughly 27% of them singletons. Sequences were obtained from blood. The receptors originated from a young woman in good health. Each CDR3 is given with its conserved first and last residue. Fields, in order: V gene, D gene, J gene, clone size, CDR3 DNA, CDR3 protein. D genes are given only for firm matches. Clone size is shown for a subset of rows, as once, few, many or a class of expanded clone.

TRBV18,NA,TRBJ1-4,NA,TGTGCTAGCTCACCACGAGGACAAGACGAAAAACTGTTTTTT,CASSPRGQDEKLFF
TRBV6-6,TRBD2,TRBJ2-1,NA,TGTGCCAGCAGTTTGGGTTTTGCGGGGGGGGACAATGAGCAGTTCTTC,CASSLGFAGGDNEQFF
TRBV11-2,NA,TRBJ2-3,few,TGTGCCAGCAGCATCGAAGGGACCTTCACAGATACGCAGTATTTT,CASSIEGTFTDTQYF
TRBV11-2,TRBD2,TRBJ2-7,few,TGTGCCAGCAGCGCTTTATCCGGGACTAGCGGGAGGCCGCCCTACGAGCAGTACTTC,CASSALSGTSGRPPYEQYF
TRBV7-6,NA,TRBJ2-3,few,TGTGCCAGCAGCTTAGATCCGGGCCCAGCGGGAGATACGCAGTATTTT,CASSLDPGPAGDTQYF
TRBV24-1,NA,TRBJ2-7,many,TGTGCCACCCAGGGACAAACGGACTACGAGCAGTACTTC,CATQGQTDYEQYF
TRBV29-1,NA,TRBJ2-1,many,TGCAGCGCTAGACATTTCTACAATGAGCAGTTCTTC,CSARHFYNEQFF
TRBV18,NA,TRBJ2-5,NA,TGTGCCAGCTCACCAGGCAGGACGGTCCAAGAGACCCAGTACTTC,CASSPGRTVQETQYF
TRBV5-1,NA,TRBJ2-7,NA,TGCGCCAGCAGCTTGGCTTTGATCGGGGGGCCCTACGAGCAGTACTTC,CASSLALIGGPYEQYF
TRBV12-3/TRBV12-4,NA,TRBJ1-1,once,TGTGCCAGCCACAGGGTAGGGACTGAAGCTTTCTTT,CASHRVGTEAFF
TRBV5-1,NA,TRBJ2-1,few,TGCGCCAGCAGCAACGAGCCCGCCTATGAGCAGTTCTTC,CASSNEPAYEQFF
TRBV7-2,NA,TRBJ1-4,few,TGTGCCAGCAGCAGTATCGGGAGAACGGGTGAAAAACTGTTTTTT,CASSSIGRTGEKLFF
TRBV12-5,TRBD1,TRBJ2-5,many,TGTGCTAGTGGTCTTCGCAGCCGACAGGGGGGAGAGACCCAGTACTTC,CASGLRSRQGGETQYF
TRBV5-1,NA,TRBJ2-4,many,TGCGCCAGCAGCCCGGGGGACGGAGCCTTATGGGGAAACATTCAGTACTTC,CASSPGDGALWGNIQYF
TRBV28,NA,TRBJ2-1,few,TGTGCCAGCAGATACCGCGGGGCGGGGATGTACAATGAGCAGTTCTTC,CASRYRGAGMYNEQFF
TRBV3-1,NA,TRBJ2-6,few,TGTGCCAGCAGCCAAGTAAAAGTCTCTGGGGCCAACGTCCTGACTTTC,CASSQVKVSGANVLTF
TRBV20-1,NA,TRBJ2-7,NA,TGCAGTGCCAAAAATACTATAACCTCTGACGAGCAGTACTTC,CSAKNTITSDEQYF
TRBV6-5,NA,TRBJ2-1,NA,TGTGTCAGCAGAACTACAGGGGGGGGCTCCTACAATGAGCAGTTCTTC,CVSRTTGGGSYNEQFF
TRBV2,TRBD1,TRBJ1-5,NA,TGTGCCAGCAGATCACAGGGGATCAATCAGCCCCAGCATTTT,CASRSQGINQPQHF
TRBV29-1,NA,TRBJ1-1,NA,TGCAGCGGGAGCGTGGACACTGAAGCTTTCTTT,CSGSVDTEAFF
TRBV7-2,NA,TRBJ2-3,NA,TGTGCCAGCAGCTTGTGGGCCCTGGACGGGAGAGATACGCAGGATTTT,CASSLWALDGRDTQDF
TRBV3-1,NA,TRBJ2-1,few,TGTGCCAGCAGCGATCTAGGACATGAGCAGTTCTTC,CASSDLGHEQFF
TRBV28,NA,TRBJ2-7,many,TGTGCCAGCAGTTTATACTACGGAACCTACGAGCAGTACTTC,CASSLYYGTYEQYF
TRBV20-1,TRBD2,TRBJ2-1,few,TGCAGTGCTAGAGATAGGACTAGCGGATTGTACAATGAGCAGTTCTTC,CSARDRTSGLYNEQFF
TRBV29-1,NA,TRBJ2-7,many,TGCAGCGCCGGAGGTTGGGGGGCACACTACACCTACGAGCAGTACTTC,CSAGGWGAHYTYEQYF
TRBV30,TRBD2,TRBJ2-1,NA,TGTGCCTGGAGTCCAAAACGACTAGCGCACGCCTACAATGAGCAGTTCTTC,CAWSPKRLAHAYNEQFF
TRBV30,NA,TRBJ2-7,few,TGTGCCTGGAGTGAGGGAGTTACCTACGAGCAGTACTTC,CAWSEGVTYEQYF
TRBV2,NA,TRBJ2-7,NA,TGTGCCAGCAGTGTGGTCCTGACCTACGAGCAGTACTTC,CASSVVLTYEQYF
TRBV7-2,TRBD2,TRBJ2-1,few,TGTGCCAGCAGCTCGCGGGGGGCTGAATCCTACAATGAGCAGTTCTTC,CASSSRGAESYNEQFF
TRBV7-7,NA,TRBJ2-5,many,TGTGCCAGCAGCATTACCGGGAAGCAAGAGACCCAGTACTTC,CASSITGKQETQYF
TRBV20-1,TRBD2,TRBJ2-7,many,TGCAGTGTTTCTAGCGGGAGCCACGCCTACGAGCAGTACTTC,CSVSSGSHAYEQYF
TRBV20-1,NA,TRBJ2-7,NA,TGCATTGCTAGAGAGGGACTCACATACGAGCAGTACTTC,CIAREGLTYEQYF
TRBV7-2,NA,TRBJ1-6,few,TGTGCCAGCAGCGTCGGCGGGGGGTATTCACCCCTCCACTTT,CASSVGGGYSPLHF
TRBV29-1,NA,TRBJ1-1,NA,TGCAACGCACAGAGTACGAACACTGAAGCTTTCTTT,CNAQSTNTEAFF
TRBV7-2,NA,TRBJ1-4,few,TGTGCCAGCAGCTGGGGCGGGTTTCGGGAAAAACTGTTTTTT,CASSWGGFREKLFF
TRBV4-1,NA,TRBJ1-1,NA,TGCGCCAGCAGCCAAGGAACAGGGAGTGAAGCTTTCTTT,CASSQGTGSEAFF
TRBV5-1,NA,TRBJ1-1,NA,TGCGCCAGCAGCTTGGGACGGGGGCGCGGGGGCACTGAAGCTTTCTTT,CASSLGRGRGGTEAFF
TRBV24-1,TRBD2,TRBJ2-5,NA,TGTGCCACCAGTGATGGTGTAGCGGGGGGCCAAGAGACCCAGTACTTC,CATSDGVAGGQETQYF
TRBV25-1,TRBD1,TRBJ2-7,NA,TGTGCCAGCAGGGACAGGTACCTCTACGAGCAGTACTTC,CASRDRYLYEQYF
TRBV5-5,NA,TRBJ2-6,few,TGTGTCAGCAGCGCCCCGGGACTGAGCTCTGGGGCCAACGTCCTGACTTTC,CVSSAPGLSSGANVLTF
TRBV3-1,TRBD2,TRBJ2-7,many,TGTGCCAGCAGCCCTACAGCGGGAGTCCCTTCCGAGCAGTACTTC,CASSPTAGVPSEQYF
TRBV7-9,NA,TRBJ2-3,NA,TGTGCCAGCAGTGGTAGGGGGGGAATAGATACGCAGTATTTT,CASSGRGGIDTQYF
TRBV6-5,NA,TRBJ1-1,NA,TGTGCCAGCAGTTTGACCGACAGAGGCACTGAAGCTTTCTTT,CASSLTDRGTEAFF
TRBV29-1,NA,TRBJ2-3,many,TGCAGCGTTGAAGAGACAGGTGGTTATACGCAGTATTTT,CSVEETGGYTQYF
TRBV5-1,NA,TRBJ2-1,many,TGCGCCAGCAGCTTGAACGTCGATGAGCAGTTCTTC,CASSLNVDEQFF
TRBV5-6,TRBD1,TRBJ2-4,NA,TGTGCCAGCAGCCACCGGGACAGGATCTACAATGAGCAGTACTTC,CASSHRDRIYNEQYF
TRBV20-1,NA,TRBJ1-5,few,TGCAGTGCCGAACGGGGGATTAATCAGCCCCAGCATTTT,CSAERGINQPQHF
TRBV2,TRBD2,TRBJ2-7,many,TGTGCCAGCAGTGAAGCGCTTCGACTAGCGGGGATCAGCTCCTACGAGCAGTACTTC,CASSEALRLAGISSYEQYF
TRBV11-2,TRBD2,TRBJ2-5,many,TGTGCCAGCAGCTTCTCAGGACTAGGAGAGACCCAGTACTTC,CASSFSGLGETQYF
TRBV6-1,TRBD2,TRBJ2-5,many,TGTGCCAGCAGTGTAGCGGGGGCTCGCCAAGAGACCCAGTACTTC,CASSVAGARQETQYF